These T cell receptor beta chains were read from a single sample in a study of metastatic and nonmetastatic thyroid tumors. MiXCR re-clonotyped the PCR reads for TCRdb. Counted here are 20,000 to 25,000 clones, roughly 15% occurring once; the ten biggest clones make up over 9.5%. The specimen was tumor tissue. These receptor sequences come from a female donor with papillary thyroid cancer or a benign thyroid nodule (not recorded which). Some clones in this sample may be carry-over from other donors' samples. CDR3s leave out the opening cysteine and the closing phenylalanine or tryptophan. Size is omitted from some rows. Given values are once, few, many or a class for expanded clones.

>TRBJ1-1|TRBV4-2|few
ASNPLRSPNTEAF
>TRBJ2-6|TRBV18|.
ASSDRPVANVPT
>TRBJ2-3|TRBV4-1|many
ASSQDEGWGLAENTDTQY
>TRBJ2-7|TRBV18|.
ASSPDGEEQY
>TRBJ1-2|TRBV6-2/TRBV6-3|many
ASIGPVGYGYT
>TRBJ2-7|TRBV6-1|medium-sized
ASTPVETGTYEQY
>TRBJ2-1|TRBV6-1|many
ASRVTSVDEQF
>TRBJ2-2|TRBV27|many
ASRNSNTGELF
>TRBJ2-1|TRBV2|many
ASKRDSSYNEQF
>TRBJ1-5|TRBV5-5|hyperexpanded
ASSLAAADSNQPQH